This T cell receptor beta chain emerged from a study of beta chain features in type 1 diabetes (dated by TCRdb to 2017 to 2018). In terms of the full investigation: Mean age, gender distribution, total cell number and subset yield did not differ between patients and healthy donors. A total of about 100 million sorted cells were examined across all samples, and RNA yield correlated strongly with the number of cells per subset. In the study, TCRB repertoires of sorted circulating CD4+ T cell subsets from recently diagnosed type 1 diabetes patients were compared with those of matched healthy donors. Naive and central memory subsets were obtained from all 28 donors, but regulatory and stem cell-like memory subsets were isolated from only 8 patients and about 8 healthy donors.

The germline V gene (reference sequence) yields LNHDA for CDR1 and SQIVND for CDR2. Including the terminal cysteine and phenylalanine, the CDR3 comprises 13 residues. Kept here is only the CDR3 DNA, which spans 39 bases and is read in frame from base 1. Unmatched junction bases come to 5, with V trimmed by 10 bases and J by 1 base. Study-wide conclusions, independent of this receptor: Naive, central memory and regulatory TCRB repertoires appeared to be more alike among patients than among healthy donors. At VDJ recombination sites, patients with type 1 diabetes made fewer insertions and deleted more nucleotides, a pattern implying thymic rearrangement abnormalities. Type 1 diabetes patients showed a moderate but significant shortening of TCRB CDR3 length in all four CD4+ subsets. HLA sub-analyses involved small numbers of individuals, so any influence of HLA type on TCRB rearrangement remained unresolved. Because cDNA rather than genomic DNA was sequenced, highly expressing activated cells could have been over-represented, although no difference in activation and CD3 levels was found between groups. Shorter templates might have been favored by PCR, but patient and control samples were amplified and corrected together, so both groups would have been affected equally by any skew.

The table lists this clone with a few counts. Its binding antigen is unknown. Base qualities are missing; no much larger clone stands one base away. From each donor, a single peripheral blood sample of 100 to 150 mL on average was drawn into heparinised tubes. Using a panel that included CD45RO, CCR7, CD25, CD127, CD95 and CD27, naive, central memory, regulatory and stem cell-like memory CD4+ T cells were sorted on a BD FACSAria II. A purity above 95% was achieved for all sorted populations. PBMCs were isolated right away by Lymphoprep density gradient centrifugation and were stained directly, without culture. So that batch effects would be minimized, each experiment stained and sorted samples in pairs, pairing one healthy donor with one patient. The High Capacity cDNA Reverse Transcription Kit was used to reverse transcribe all of the isolated RNA, meaning that expressed TCRB transcripts were what got sequenced. Deep immunoSEQ sequencing was applied to naive, central memory and regulatory T cell samples, giving an average of roughly 3.5 million total reads per sample. Sorted cells were lysed in RLT buffer, and RNA was extracted using DNase-treated RNeasy Micro or Mini kits according to cell number. Each cell subset was processed on its own to prevent cross-contamination, while patient and healthy donor samples were processed together. Using the immunoSEQ multiplex PCR, TCRB sequences were amplified from cDNA into 87-bp fragments spanning the CDR3 region. The amplicons were sequenced using the Illumina HiSeq platform. The authors' pipeline ran thus. PCR bias was corrected computationally using synthetic template baselines, and reads within Hamming distance 2 were collapsed, with unmergeable singletons discarded. Reads were aligned against IMGT to assign V, D and J genes, CDR3 length and insertions or deletions at six rearrangement sites. Within each subset, clonotype counts were normalized to sorted cell number, after which true diversity and Gini coefficients were computed with the tcR R package. Repertoire sharing was quantified using the overlap coefficient calculated on TCRB nucleotide sequences. Out-of-frame TCRB sequences from naive cells were analyzed as a proxy for the pre-selection repertoire. The table was pulled from immuneACCESS by TCRdb, which kept in-frame rearrangements only. Such tables lose some clones; where checked, under half of the loss comes from unresolved V genes, and the rest has no known cause. That table furnishes V, J and clone size, whereas the DNA furnished D and trimming. This sample gives some 410,000 clones in total; around 10% of them show up just once. The ten biggest clones cover 0.045% to 0.06% of the sample.

Sequencing input: naive CD4+ T cells from blood. The cell subset or site label, read with the paper, signifies: true naive CD4+ T cells. Rearrangement joined TRBV19 to TRBJ2-7; the central 9 bases match TRBD1. The receptor's source is a woman aged 18-29 years in good health. CDR3 reads: CATKGQGSYEQYF. The nucleotides are TGTGCCACTAAGGGACAGGGTTCCTACGAGCAGTACTTC. The CDR3 plus the reference TRBV19 and TRBJ2-7 genes for the other parts give the full variable domain: DGGITQSPKYLFRKEGQNVTLSCEQNLNHDAMYWYRQDPGQGLRLIYYSQIVNDFQKGDIAEGYSVSREKKESFPLTVTSAQKNPTAFYLCATKGQGSYEQYFGPGTRLTVT.